The following is a TCR beta chain sequence with its context. This clone has only a few counts. The antigen it recognizes is unknown. The input lacks base qualities; no much larger clone sits a single base away. Reading from cysteine to phenylalanine, the CDR3 counts 15 amino acids. CDR3 DNA only is kept here, 45 bases in frame from base 1. V has 4 bases trimmed and J has 10 bases trimmed; junction bases matching no gene number 11. From the germline V gene, CDR1 is MNHNS and CDR2 is SASEGT. These data come from a study of chemoradiotherapy in HPV16-positive cancers (dated 2022 in TCRdb). Some background on the complete study: Candidate HPV-specific T-cell clones and common TCR motifs were defined through functional T-cell assays on cells from two HPV16-positive patients. The study asked whether T-cell immunity against the HPV oncoproteins E6 and E7 changes during chemoradiotherapy and whether it affects survival. The candidate HPV-specific TCRs and motifs were subsequently tracked in TCR repertoires obtained from some 90 patients with HPV-related cancers. Study-level results and caveats: Expansion of candidate HPV-specific clones and E7-related TCR motifs was observed in the tumor microenvironment during treatment, whereas no such expansion was observed for non-HPV-specific T cells. The functional definition of HPV-specific T cells was derived from only a couple of HPV16-positive patients, and the survival association was reported for HPV16-positive patients. Among HPV16-positive patients, expansion of HPV-responsive T cells during chemoradiotherapy was associated with better recurrence-free survival.

Library preparation employed the immunoSEQ multiplex PCR assay. This immuneACCESS table, as held by TCRdb, lists in-frame sequences with V and J called but not all clones. Of the missing ones, under half trace to an unresolved V gene in checked studies; the others have no known cause. In this sample the table shows some 7,700 clones, around two thirds of which occur a single time. In total, the top ten clones hold 30% to 40% of the sample. Repertoires were sampled repeatedly over the course of chemoradiotherapy, so clonal expansion could be followed in the tumor microenvironment. Collection of the sample occurred from a patient who underwent chemoradiotherapy. This sequence originates from a human donor with HPV-associated anogenital cancer. Recombination connected TRBV6-1 to TRBJ2-1, with TRBD1 matching 9 junction bases. In nucleotides, the sequence is TGTGCCAGCAGTGTTCTTTCACAGGGGGCGGGAGAGCAGTTCTTC. Translated, it gives CASSVLSQGAGEQFF.